This T cell receptor (beta chain) emerged from a study of cytomegalovirus exposure and HLA in healthy donors. The V end was cut by 2 bases, the J end by 9 bases, with 5 bases between. Germline values: CDR1 MNHEY, CDR2 SVGAGI. This CDR3 has 12 amino acids. The PCR ran on 60 Vbeta and 13 Jbeta primers. Repertoires were generated with immunoSEQ multiplex PCR, while TCRdb's copy carries only in-frame clones and drops some. The table lists a few hundred thousand clones, 65% to 90% of them singletons. The clonotype comes from a girl aged 5-17 years in good health and CMV-seronegative. Sample: PBMCs. This chain links TRBV6-5 with TRBJ1-6, with D perhaps matching TRBD1 (5 bases). CDR3 sequence reads: CASSYRGSPLHF. Here the CDR3 DNA reads TGTGCCAGCAGTTACAGGGGTTCACCCCTCCACTTT.